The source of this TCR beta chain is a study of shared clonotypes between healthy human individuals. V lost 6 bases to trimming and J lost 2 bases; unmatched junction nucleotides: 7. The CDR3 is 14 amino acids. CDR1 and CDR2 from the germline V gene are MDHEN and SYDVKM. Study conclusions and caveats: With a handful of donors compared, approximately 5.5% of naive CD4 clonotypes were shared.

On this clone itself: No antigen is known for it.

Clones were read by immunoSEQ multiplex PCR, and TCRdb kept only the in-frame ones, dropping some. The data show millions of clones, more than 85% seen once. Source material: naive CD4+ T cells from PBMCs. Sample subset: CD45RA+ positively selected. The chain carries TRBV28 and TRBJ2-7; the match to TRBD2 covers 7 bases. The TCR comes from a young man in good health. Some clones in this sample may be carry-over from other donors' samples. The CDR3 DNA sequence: TGTGCCAGCAGGATAGGGGCGGGAGCCTACGAGCAGTACTTC. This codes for CASRIGAGAYEQYF.